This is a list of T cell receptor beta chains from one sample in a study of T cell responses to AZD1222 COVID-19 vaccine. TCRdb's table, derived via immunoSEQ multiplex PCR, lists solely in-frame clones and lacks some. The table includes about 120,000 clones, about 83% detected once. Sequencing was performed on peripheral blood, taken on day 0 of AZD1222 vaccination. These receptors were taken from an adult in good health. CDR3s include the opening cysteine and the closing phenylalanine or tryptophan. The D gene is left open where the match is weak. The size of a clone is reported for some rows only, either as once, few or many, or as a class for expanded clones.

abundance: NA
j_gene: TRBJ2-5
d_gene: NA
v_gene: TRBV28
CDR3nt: TGTGCCAGCAGTTTGGACGGATCAAGTCGAGAGACCCAGTACTTC
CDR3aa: CASSLDGSSRETQYF

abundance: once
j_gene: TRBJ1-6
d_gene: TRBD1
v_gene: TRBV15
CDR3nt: TGTGCCACCAGCAGAGATCCCGGACAGGGCTATAATTCACCCCTCCACTTT
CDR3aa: CATSRDPGQGYNSPLHF

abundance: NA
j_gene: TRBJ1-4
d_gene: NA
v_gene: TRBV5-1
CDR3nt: TGCGCCAGCAGCTTGGCGGGAGGGGTTGAAAAACTGTTTTTT
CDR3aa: CASSLAGGVEKLFF

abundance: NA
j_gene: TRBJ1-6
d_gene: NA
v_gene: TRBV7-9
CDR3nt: TGTGCCACTCAAGTTTCCTCGGGATCTGGCTATAATTCACCCCTCCACTTT
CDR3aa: CATQVSSGSGYNSPLHF

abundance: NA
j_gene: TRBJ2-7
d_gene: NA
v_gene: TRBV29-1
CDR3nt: TGCAGCGTTGGAGGCCGCAGCGCCCTCAACGAAGAGCAGTACTTC
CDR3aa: CSVGGRSALNEEQYF

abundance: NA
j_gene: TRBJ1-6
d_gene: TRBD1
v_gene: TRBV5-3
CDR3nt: TGTGCCAGAAGCAAAGGACAGGGGGCCTATAATTCACCCCTCCACTTT
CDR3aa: CARSKGQGAYNSPLHF

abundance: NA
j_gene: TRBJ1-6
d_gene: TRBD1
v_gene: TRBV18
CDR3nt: TGTGCCAGCTCACCACTGGGACAGGGGAATTCACCCCTCCACTTT
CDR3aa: CASSPLGQGNSPLHF

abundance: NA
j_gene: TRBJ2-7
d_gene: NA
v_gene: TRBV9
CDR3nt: TGTGCCAGCAGCGTTGGGGACTCAAAACCCTACGAGCAGTACTTC
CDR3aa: CASSVGDSKPYEQYF

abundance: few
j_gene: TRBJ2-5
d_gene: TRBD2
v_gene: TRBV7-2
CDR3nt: TGTGCCAGCAGCTTATTCGCGGGAGTATCGGAGACCCAGTACTTC
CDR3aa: CASSLFAGVSETQYF

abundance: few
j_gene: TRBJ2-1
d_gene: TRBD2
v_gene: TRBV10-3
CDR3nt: TGTGCCACCACACCGGTAGCGGGAGGGGTCGATGAGCAGTTCTTC
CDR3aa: CATTPVAGGVDEQFF

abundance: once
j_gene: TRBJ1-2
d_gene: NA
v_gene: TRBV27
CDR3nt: TGTGCCAGCAGTTTATCCACGGCCCCAGGCGTCAACTATGGCTACACCTTC
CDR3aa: CASSLSTAPGVNYGYTF

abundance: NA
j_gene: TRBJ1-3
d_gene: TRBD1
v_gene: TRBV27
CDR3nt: TGTGCCAGCAGCTCGGGACAGGGGGCACGTGGAAACACCATATATTTT
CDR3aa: CASSSGQGARGNTIYF

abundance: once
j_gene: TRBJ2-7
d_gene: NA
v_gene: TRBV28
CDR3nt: TGTGCCAGCACTTACCCCAGGGGGGCAACCTACGAGCAGTACTTC
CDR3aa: CASTYPRGATYEQYF

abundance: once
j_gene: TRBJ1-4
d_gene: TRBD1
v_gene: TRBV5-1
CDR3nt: TGCGCCAGCAGCTTGGGGGACAGGGGCCTAACCTTTAATGAAAAACTGTTTTTT
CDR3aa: CASSLGDRGLTFNEKLFF

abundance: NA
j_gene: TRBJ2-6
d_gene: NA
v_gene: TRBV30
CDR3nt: TGTGCCTGGAGACGGACTGGGGCCAACGTCCTGACTTTC
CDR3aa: CAWRRTGANVLTF

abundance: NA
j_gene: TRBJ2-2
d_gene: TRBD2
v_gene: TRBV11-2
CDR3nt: TGTGCCAGCAGCTTAGTTCGGGGGGCCGGGGAGCTGTTTTTT
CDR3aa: CASSLVRGAGELFF

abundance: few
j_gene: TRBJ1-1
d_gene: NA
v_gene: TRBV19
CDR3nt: TGTGCCAGTAGTATTGAGGGGACTGAAGCTTTCTTT
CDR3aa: CASSIEGTEAFF

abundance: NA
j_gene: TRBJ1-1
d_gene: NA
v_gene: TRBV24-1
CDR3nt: TGTGCCACCCGCGGTGACTTTAACACTGAAGCTTTCTTT
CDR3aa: CATRGDFNTEAFF

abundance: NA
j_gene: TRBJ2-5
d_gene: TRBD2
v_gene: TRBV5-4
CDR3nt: TGTGCCAGCAGCGTTGGACTAGCGGACCAAGAGACCCAGTACTTC
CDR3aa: CASSVGLADQETQYF

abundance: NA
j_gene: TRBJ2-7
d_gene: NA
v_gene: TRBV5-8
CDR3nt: TGTGCCAGCAGCAAGTCTCGGGTCCGGGAGCAGTACTTC
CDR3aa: CASSKSRVREQYF

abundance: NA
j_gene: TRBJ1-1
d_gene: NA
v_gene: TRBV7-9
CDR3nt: TGTGCCAGCAGCCCTACAGCGAACACTGAAGCTTTCTTT
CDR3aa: CASSPTANTEAFF

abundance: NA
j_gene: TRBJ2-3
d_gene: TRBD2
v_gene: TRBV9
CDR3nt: TGTGCCAGCAGCGTAGTTACGGGGGGGGCCACAGATACGCAGTATTTT
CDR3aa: CASSVVTGGATDTQYF

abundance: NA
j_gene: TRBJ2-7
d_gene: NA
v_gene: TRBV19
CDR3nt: TGTGCCAGTAGTATCAGGGGGGGCTACGAGCAGTACTTC
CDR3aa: CASSIRGGYEQYF

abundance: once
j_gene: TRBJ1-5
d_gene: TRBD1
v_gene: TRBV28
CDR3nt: TGTGCCAGCAGACGGGGGACAGGGAGCAATCAGCCCCAGCATTTT
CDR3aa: CASRRGTGSNQPQHF

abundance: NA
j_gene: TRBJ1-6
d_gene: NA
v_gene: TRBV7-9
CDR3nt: TGTGCCAGCAGCCGCCTAGGAAAGAATTCACCCCTCCACTTT
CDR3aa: CASSRLGKNSPLHF

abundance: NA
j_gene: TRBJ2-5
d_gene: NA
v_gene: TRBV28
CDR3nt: TGTGCCAGCAGTAGGGCCGGGAGTGGAGAGACCCAGTACTTC
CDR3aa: CASSRAGSGETQYF

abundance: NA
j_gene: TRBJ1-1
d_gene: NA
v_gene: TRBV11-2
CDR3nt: TGTGCCAGCAGCTTAGATCTGTACACTGAAGCTTTCTTT
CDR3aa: CASSLDLYTEAFF

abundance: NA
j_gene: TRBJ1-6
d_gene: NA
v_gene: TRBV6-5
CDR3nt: TGTGCCAGCAGTTACTCCCACCAACCCCTCCACTTT
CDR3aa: CASSYSHQPLHF

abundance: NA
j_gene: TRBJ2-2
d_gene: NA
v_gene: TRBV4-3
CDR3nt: TGCGCCAGCAGGGGGAAAGGTGCCGGGGAGCTGTTTTTT
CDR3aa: CASRGKGAGELFF

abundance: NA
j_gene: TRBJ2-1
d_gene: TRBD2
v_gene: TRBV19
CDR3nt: TGTGCCAGTAGTACCGCTAGCGGGCTAAACAATGAGCAGTTCTTC
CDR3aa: CASSTASGLNNEQFF

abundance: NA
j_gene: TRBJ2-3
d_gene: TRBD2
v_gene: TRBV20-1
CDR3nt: TGCAGTGCTAGTCTCCGCAGCGGGAGGAACGCAGATACGCAGTATTTT
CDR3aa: CSASLRSGRNADTQYF

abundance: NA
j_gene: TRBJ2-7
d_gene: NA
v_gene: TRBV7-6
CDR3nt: TGTGCCAGCAGCCCCGACCAGGTAGAGATATCCTACGAGCAGTACTTC
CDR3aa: CASSPDQVEISYEQYF

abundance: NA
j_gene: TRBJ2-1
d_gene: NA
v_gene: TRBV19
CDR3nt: TGTGCCAGTAGTATCCGGGACTCCAATGAGCAGTTCTTC
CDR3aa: CASSIRDSNEQFF

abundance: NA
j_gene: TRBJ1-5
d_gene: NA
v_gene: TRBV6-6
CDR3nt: TGTGCCAGCAGTTACCCTGGGGGGGGGAACAATCAGCCCCAGCATTTT
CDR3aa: CASSYPGGGNNQPQHF

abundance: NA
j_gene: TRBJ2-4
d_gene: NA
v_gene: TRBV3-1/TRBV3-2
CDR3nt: TGTGCCAGCAGCCAAGGTATAGAGCCGAGAGACATTCAGTACTTC
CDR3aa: CASSQGIEPRDIQYF

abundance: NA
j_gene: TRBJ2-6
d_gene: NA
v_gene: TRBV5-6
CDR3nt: TGTGCCAGCAGCTTGCAGAGCTCTGGGGCCAACGTCCTGACTTTC
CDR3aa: CASSLQSSGANVLTF

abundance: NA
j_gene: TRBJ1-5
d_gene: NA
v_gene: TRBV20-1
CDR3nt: TGCAGTGCTAGTCCTGGACAGACCTCTATGTGGAGCAATCAGCCCCAGCATTTT
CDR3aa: CSASPGQTSMWSNQPQHF

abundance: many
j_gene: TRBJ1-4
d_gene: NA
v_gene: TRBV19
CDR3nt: TGTGCCAGTAGTATCACTAACCTACGGGAAAAACTGTTTTTT
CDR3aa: CASSITNLREKLFF

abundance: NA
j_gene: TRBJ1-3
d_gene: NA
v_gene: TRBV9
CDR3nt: TGTGCCAGCAGCACCCCGCGGGATGACACCATATATTTT
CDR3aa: CASSTPRDDTIYF

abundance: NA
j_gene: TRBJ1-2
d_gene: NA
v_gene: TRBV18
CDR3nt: TGTGCCAGCTCACCAGCGACAGTTAACTATGGCTACACCTTC
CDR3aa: CASSPATVNYGYTF

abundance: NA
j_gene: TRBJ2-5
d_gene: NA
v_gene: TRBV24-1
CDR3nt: TGTGCCACCAGTGATTCAATCTTCCGGGAGACCCAGTACTTC
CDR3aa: CATSDSIFRETQYF

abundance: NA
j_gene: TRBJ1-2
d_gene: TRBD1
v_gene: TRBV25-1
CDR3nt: TGTGCCAGCAGCGGGACAGGAACCCTATATGGCTACACCTTC
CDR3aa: CASSGTGTLYGYTF

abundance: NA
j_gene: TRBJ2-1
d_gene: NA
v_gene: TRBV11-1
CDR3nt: TGTGCCAGCAGCCTCGCTAGCGAGCAGTTCTTC
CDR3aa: CASSLASEQFF

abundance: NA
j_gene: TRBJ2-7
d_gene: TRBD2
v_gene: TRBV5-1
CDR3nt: TGCGCCAGCAGCACGGGACTAGCGGGTGTTATCTACGAGCAGTACTTC
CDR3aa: CASSTGLAGVIYEQYF

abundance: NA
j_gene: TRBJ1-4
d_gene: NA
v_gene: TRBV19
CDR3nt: TGTGCCAGTAGATTTCAGGGAACTAATGAAAAACTGTTTTTT
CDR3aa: CASRFQGTNEKLFF

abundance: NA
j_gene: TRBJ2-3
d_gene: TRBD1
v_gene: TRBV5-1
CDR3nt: TGCGCCAGCAGCGTAGGGACAGGGACCACAGATACGCAGTATTTT
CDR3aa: CASSVGTGTTDTQYF

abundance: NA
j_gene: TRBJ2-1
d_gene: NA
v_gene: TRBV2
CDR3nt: TGTGCCAGCAGTAAAGAACAGGCCTCTGAGCAGTTCTTC
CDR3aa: CASSKEQASEQFF

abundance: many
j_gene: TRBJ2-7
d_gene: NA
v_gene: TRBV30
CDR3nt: TGTGCCTGGAGTGTACTGCAGGGACCCTACGAGCAGTACTTC
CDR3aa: CAWSVLQGPYEQYF

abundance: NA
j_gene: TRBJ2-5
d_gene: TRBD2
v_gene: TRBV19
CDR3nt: TGTGCCAGTAGTCCCATAAGACTAGCCGTACCCGTCACCCAGTACTTC
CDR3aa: CASSPIRLAVPVTQYF

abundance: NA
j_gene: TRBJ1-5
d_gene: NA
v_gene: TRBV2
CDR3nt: TGTGCCAGCACACGACAGGACAATCAGCCCCAGCATTTT
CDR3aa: CASTRQDNQPQHF

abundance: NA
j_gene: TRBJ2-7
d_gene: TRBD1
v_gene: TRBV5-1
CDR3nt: TGCGCCAGCAGGGGCAGTACAGGGGGCGACGAGCAGTACTTC
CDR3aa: CASRGSTGGDEQYF

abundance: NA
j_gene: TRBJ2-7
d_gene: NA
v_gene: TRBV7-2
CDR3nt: TGTGCCAGCAGCCCGCGAGCATCGTTAGCGCGAGCCTACGAGCAGTACTTC
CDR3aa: CASSPRASLARAYEQYF

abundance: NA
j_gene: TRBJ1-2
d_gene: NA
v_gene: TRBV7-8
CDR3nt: TGTGCCAGCAGCCCTAACAGAGGGGACTATGGCTACACCTTC
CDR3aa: CASSPNRGDYGYTF